This T cell receptor (beta chain) emerged from a study of OX40 agonist ivuxolimab in advanced cancers. A note on the overall study: Ivuxolimab, which targeted the costimulatory receptor OX40 (CD134), was an agonistic, fully human IgG2 monoclonal antibody. Intravenous ivuxolimab was administered to patients every 2 weeks at six dose levels: 0.01, 0.1, 0.3, 1.5, 3 and 10 mg/kg. Among the roughly 52 dose-escalation patients, 19 had hepatocellular carcinoma, approximately 15 melanoma, 9 renal cell carcinoma and 9 head and neck cancer. In the dose-escalation cohort, 65% to 90% of patients were male, and the mean age was approximately 60 years, with a range of about 23 to 90. Prior anti-PD-1, anti-PD-L1 or anti-CTLA-4 therapy was permitted, and checkpoint inhibitors had been received by under 50% of dose-escalation patients. Three dose-escalation patients achieved partial responses, one with hepatocellular carcinoma and two with cutaneous melanoma. The purpose of peripheral TCRbeta sequencing was to test whether ivuxolimab changed TCR sequence diversity and led to clonal T-cell expansion. The paper covers the monotherapy dose-escalation part of the phase I ivuxolimab trial, which included N of about 51 patients.

Overall results and qualifications from the work: Low levels of normalized T-cell clonal expansion were also shown by some nonresponding patients. After ivuxolimab, expanded clones were on average more numerous among CD8+ T cells than among CD4+ T cells. Clonal expansion of both CD4+ and CD8+ blood T cells was observed from baseline to week 6 at doses 0.1 to 3.0 mg/kg. In the 0.1-3.0 mg/kg groups, partial responders were among the patients with the lowest normalized peripheral clonal expansion, particularly in CD8+ T cells. The antigen specificity of the peripheral T cells that underwent clonal expansion was not determined.

Turning to this clone: Its antigen remains undetermined. No qualities accompany the bases; no much larger clone lies one base away.

Genomic DNA was isolated from the sorted cells so that the TCRbeta CDR3 region could be sequenced. The immunoSEQ Assay was used to sequence the TCRbeta CDR3 regions. The clones in this table, taken by TCRdb from immuneACCESS, are in-frame only. Not every clone is retained; where verified, under half of the shortfall comes from an unresolved V gene, and the cause of the rest is unknown. The sample includes roughly 27,000 clones, with over 75% observed a single time. The ten largest make up about 44% of the sample. Its CDR3 holds 13 amino acids, cysteine through phenylalanine. Just CDR3 DNA is preserved here, 39 bases in frame from base 1. For CDR1 and CDR2, the germline V gene (reference sequence) lists MNHEY and SMNVEV. V is reduced by 8 bases and J by 4 bases, leaving a spacing of 14 bases between them. Patients with a history of autoimmune disease or receiving systemic immunosuppression were excluded from the trial. Peripheral blood for TCR sequencing was collected from all dose cohorts at baseline, on cycle 4 day 1, and on cycle 7 day 1. Samples came from an open-label, multicenter, first-in-human phase I dose-escalation trial of ivuxolimab. Adults with locally advanced or metastatic head and neck squamous cell, hepatocellular, melanoma or renal cell carcinoma were enrolled in the trial. Before TCR sequencing, CD4+ and CD8+ T cells were separately sorted from peripheral blood.

This receptor was taken from an adult with an advanced solid tumor such as melanoma, head and neck, liver or kidney cancer. The V and J genes are TRBV27 and TRBJ1-1; TRBD1 is possibly the D segment (6 matching bases). The material sequenced was CD4+ or CD8+ T cells sorted from blood, taken in a trial of the OX40 agonist ivuxolimab. The CDR3 has the sequence CASGDQGITEAFF. Here is the DNA: TGTGCCAGCGGAGACCAGGGGATCACTGAAGCTTTCTTT.